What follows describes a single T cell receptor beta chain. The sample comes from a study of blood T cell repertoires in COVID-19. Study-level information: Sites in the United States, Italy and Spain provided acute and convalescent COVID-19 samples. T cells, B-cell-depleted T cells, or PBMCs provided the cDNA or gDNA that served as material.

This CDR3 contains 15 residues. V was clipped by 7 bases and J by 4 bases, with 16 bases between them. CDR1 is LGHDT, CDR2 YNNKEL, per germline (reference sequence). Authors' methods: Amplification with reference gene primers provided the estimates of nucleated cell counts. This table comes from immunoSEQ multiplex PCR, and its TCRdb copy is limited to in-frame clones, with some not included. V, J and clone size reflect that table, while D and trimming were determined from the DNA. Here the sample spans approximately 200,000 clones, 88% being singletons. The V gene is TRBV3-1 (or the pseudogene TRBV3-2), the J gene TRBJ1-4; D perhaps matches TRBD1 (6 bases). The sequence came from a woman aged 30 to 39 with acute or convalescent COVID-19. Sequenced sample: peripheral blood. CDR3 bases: TGTGCCAGCACTAGGGGGATTTCCGGTAATGAAAAACTGTTTTTT. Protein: CASTRGISGNEKLFF.